Only a few counts were recorded for the clone carrying this TCR beta chain. Antigen: not known. Germline assignment: CDR1 DFQATT and CDR2 SNEGSKA (reference sequence). Trimming left V 1 base short and J 3 bases short, with 4 bases between. The CDR3 is 12 residues long. The data are from a study of blood T cells in healthy people across ages. General observations from the study: Unsorted PBMC input precluded a conclusive naive versus antigen-experienced comparison.

Then a second PCR, running about 6 to 12 cycles, was carried out with a sample-barcoded 5' primer and a J-beta primer mix. TCRdb redid the calling of the 5' RACE reads with MiXCR, one entry per CDR3 protein. The sample has around 520,000 distinct CDR3 sequences; around a quarter are singletons. The sample also formed part of further work on T cells of mothers and their children. That publication notes: Slightly higher but non-significant overlap marked related mother-child pairs versus unrelated pairs.

The specimen sequenced was blood. This receptor was taken from a boy younger than 10 in good health. The rearrangement uses TRBV20-1 and TRBJ2-1; D is undetermined. The CDR3 DNA sequence: TGCAGTGCTAGAGGGGGCTACAATGAGCAGTTCTTC. Its translation: CSARGGYNEQFF.